The entry below gives a single TCR beta chain sequence along with its context. V shed 4 bases, J shed 3 bases, and the junction held 8 bases outside the gene matches. Germline loops: CDR1 SGHNT, CDR2 YYREEE (reference sequence). This CDR3 region has 16 residues. The table came from immunoSEQ multiplex PCR; TCRdb's copy has only in-frame clones and leaves some out. There are about 180,000 clones in the sample; 75% to 90% occur only once, and approximately 15% lies in the top ten. This entry belongs to a study of cytomegalovirus exposure and HLA in healthy donors. The chain is built from TRBV5-4 and TRBJ1-2; 11 bases are shared with TRBD1. The receptor was derived from a man aged 18 to 29 in good health and CMV-seropositive. Sequenced sample: PBMCs. DNA for the CDR3: TGTGCCAGCAGCGAACCGGGACAGGGGGAGGACTATGGCTACACCTTC. Amino acids: CASSEPGQGEDYGYTF.